This TCR beta chain was retrieved from a study of T cell responses to AZD1222 COVID-19 vaccine. Study-wide results and caveats: Donors were chiefly white British, with a greater number of females, and clonal diversity was perhaps underestimated. The peak T cell response came first, and repertoires were sampled only after it. The reported proportion of spike-specific TCRs targeting unmutated variant regions was nearly half.

Germline V CDR1 and CDR2: MNHEY, SVGAGI. The V gene lost 0 bases and the J gene lost 0 bases, with 9 bases spanning the gap. The CDR3 contains 16 residues. TCRdb keeps only in-frame clones here, not all; method: immunoSEQ multiplex PCR. Among about 93,000 clones listed, around 89% were seen once. Second doses at about 4 or about 12 weeks were pooled. A note on this clone: What it recognizes is unknown.

This rearrangement joins TRBV6-5 to TRBJ1-3, with no clear D. Sequences were derived from peripheral blood, sampled 28 days after the second AZD1222 dose. The sequence came from an adult who received the AZD1222 COVID-19 vaccine. The CDR3 DNA reads as TGTGCCAGCAGTTACTCGGCAGACAACTCTGGAAACACCATATATTTT. It translates to CASSYSADNSGNTIYF.